This TCR beta chain was recorded in a study of CD8+ T cells in alopecia areata. The study's findings and limits: Especially in alopecia totalis/universalis, lesional scalp showed greater clonality than normal scalp did. Mice showed clearer TCR sharing than patients did, a gap that was possibly HLA-related. Scalp repertoires also include resident alphabeta T cells from normal skin.

Sorting of PBMCs yielded the CD4+ and CD8+ T cells. This clone was observed many times. Its antigen is undetermined. This CDR3 is 14 amino acids long. Germline CDR1 is KGHSH and CDR2 is LQKENI. With 6 bases removed from V and 5 bases from J, the gap between germline ends came to 15 bases. RNA extraction and reverse transcription yielded cDNA as sequencing template. TCRdb keeps only in-frame clones here, not all; method: immunoSEQ multiplex PCR. The repertoire consists of 100,000 to 130,000 clones, with roughly 60% occurring once and the leading ten covering roughly 19%. The receptor's source is a human donor in good health. The chain employs TRBV18 and TRBJ2-3; D is perhaps TRBD1 (6 bases). Sequences were obtained from CD8+ T cells sorted from blood. The chain's CDR3 is CASSPTGPRDTQYF. The CDR3 DNA reads as TGTGCCAGCTCTCCGACAGGACCACGAGATACGCAGTATTTT. Together with reference TRBV18 and TRBJ2-3, the CDR3 gives the full variable domain: NAGVMQNPRHLVRRRGQEARLRCSPMKGHSHVYWYRQLPEEGLKFMVYLQKENIIDESGMPKERFSAEFPKEGPSILRIQQVVRGDSAAYFCASSPTGPRDTQYFGPGTRLTVL.